Each of the 32 T cell receptor beta chains below was sequenced from the same sample in a study of T cells after yellow fever vaccination. MiXCR, run by TCRdb on the 5' RACE reads, gives a single entry per CDR3 protein. The repertoire holds some 290,000 distinct CDR3 sequences, with about 10% as singletons. The sequencing used CD4+ T cells sorted from PBMCs, collected 45 days after the yellow fever booster vaccination. The receptors were sampled from a man aged 18 to 35 who received the YFV17D yellow fever vaccine.

This clonotype was detected many times. J is TRBJ2-3 and V is TRBV3-1, with D tentatively TRBD2 (5 bases). CDR3 size: 16 residues. V lost 1 base to trimming and J lost 4 bases, with 15 bases between them. CDR1 is LGHDT and CDR2 is YNNKEL in the germline V gene (reference sequence). Written as DNA, the CDR3 is TGTGCCAGCAGCCAAGGATCCGGGGTGCGGTCAGATACGCAGTATTTT. This gives the protein CASSQGSGVRSDTQYF.

This chain links TRBV29-1 with TRBJ1-2, with no clear D. The germline V gene has CDR1 SQVTM and CDR2 ANQGSEA. This CDR3 spans 13 amino acids. V gave up 1 base and J gave up 7 bases, with 13 bases separating them. The CDR3 is CSVEVDTFRGYTF. The CDR3 DNA follows: TGCAGCGTTGAAGTTGACACTTTCCGTGGCTACACCTTC.

This clonotype was counted between two and nine times. The DNA of the CDR3 is TGTGCCAGCAGCCAAGCGAACGTCGTTGACGAGCAGTACTTC. It specifies CASSQANVVDEQYF. The chain has TRBV4-2 and TRBJ2-7; D remains unclear. Germline V gene sequence: CDR1 LGHNA, CDR2 YNFKEQ. This CDR3 is 14 amino acids long. V lost 1 base and J lost 5, with 12 bases in between.

The chain joins TRBV18 to TRBJ2-7; the D is unclear. V was shortened by 2 bases and J by 0 bases, with 5 bases between the two germline ends. The CDR3 consists of 13 residues. Germline CDR1 KGHSH, CDR2 LQKENI. CDR3 region: CASSPAPSYEQYV. The CDR3 DNA reads as TGTGCCAGCTCACCAGCTCCCTCCTACGAGCAGTACGTC.

There are many counts of this clonotype. The chain employs TRBV4-3 and TRBJ2-1; TRBD2 matches 8 bases. The V segment lost 0 bases and the J segment 3 bases; nucleotides outside the gene matches: 10. CDR3 length: 18 residues. Germline loops: CDR1 LGHNA, CDR2 YSLEER. CDR3 sequence reads: CASSQEGWSGGHYNEQFF. The CDR3 DNA sequence: TGCGCCAGCAGCCAAGAGGGGTGGAGCGGGGGCCACTACAATGAGCAGTTCTTC.

The table lists this clonotype with a few counts. The chain is built from TRBV5-1 and TRBJ2-7; 7 nucleotides line up with TRBD1. V was pared by 0 bases and J by 6 bases, with 3 bases of the junction left unmatched. Germline V gene sequence: CDR1 SGHRS, CDR2 YFSETQ. There are 13 residues in the CDR3. In nucleotides, the CDR3 is TGCGCCAGCAGCTTGGAACAGGGGACCGAGCAGTACGTC. Residues: CASSLEQGTEQYV.

The genes are TRBV6-2 or TRBV6-3 and TRBJ2-7; 7 positions agree with TRBD2. Trimming took 2 bases from V and 6 from J; bases not matched to a gene: 7. CDR1 is MNHEY and CDR2 is SVGEGT in the germline V gene. The CDR3 consists of 14 residues. This chain's CDR3 is CASSYGGGKIEQYV. The CDR3 DNA sequence: TGTGCCAGCAGTTACGGGGGGGGGAAAATCGAGCAGTACGTC.

The chain joins TRBV13 to TRBJ2-1; the match to TRBD2 covers 9 bases. This CDR3 is 17 amino acids long. J was trimmed by 7 bases and V by 0 bases; bases with no gene match: 10. In germline, CDR1 is PRHDT, CDR2 FYEKMQ (reference sequence). The DNA for the CDR3 is TGTGCCAGCAGCTTAGGCCTAAGGCGGGGGGGCCGAAATGAGCAGTTCTTC. Translated, it gives CASSLGLRRGGRNEQFF. Full variable domain (outside the CDR3, taken from reference TRBV13 and TRBJ2-1): AAGVIQSPRHLIKEKRETATLKCYPIPRHDTVYWYQQGPGQDPQFLISFYEKMQSDKGSIPDRFSAQQFSDYHSELNMSSLELGDSALYFCASSLGLRRGGRNEQFFGPGTRLTVL.

A word on this clonotype: The DNA is omitted, as the CDR3 cannot be located on it reliably, and the CDR3 follows TCRdb's listing. This chain joins TRBV12-3 or TRBV12-4 and TRBJ1-1; the DNA was not compared with TRBD1, the D call given in the table. The CDR3 is 11 residues long, ends included. The CDR3 is CASSFGAGAFF.

In this sample, this clonotype turned up once. The chain combines TRBV21-1 with TRBJ2-7; the D call of TRBD2 is as the table states it, not checked on the DNA. TRBV21-1 is listed as a pseudogene. This CDR3 has 14 residues. The CDR3 DNA reads TGTGCCAGCAGCACGCGGGGAAGTCCCTACGAGCAGTACTTC. Protein sequence: CASSTRGSPYEQYF.

J is TRBJ2-5 and V is TRBV20-1; D is unclear. CDR1 is DFQATT, CDR2 SNEGSKA, per germline (reference sequence). CDR3 size: 12 residues. Trimming left V 4 bases short and J 1 base short, with 7 bases between. CDR3 protein: CSATPPQETQYF. CDR3 sequence (DNA): TGCAGTGCTACCCCGCCCCAAGAGACCCAGTACTTC.

This clonotype has only a few counts. The chain couples TRBV5-6 to TRBJ2-7; TRBD1 is a possible D gene (6 bases). Germline CDR1 reads SGHDT; CDR2 reads YYEEEE. This CDR3 has 14 amino acids. The V gene lost 0 bases and the J gene lost 4 bases, with 11 bases spanning the gap. The chain's CDR3 is CASSLAGRGYEQYF. As DNA, the CDR3 is TGTGCCAGCAGCTTGGCCGGCAGGGGATACGAGCAGTACTTC. Full variable domain (missing parts from reference TRBV5-6 and TRBJ2-7): DAGVTQSPTHLIKTRGQQVTLRCSPKSGHDTVSWYQQALGQGPQFIFQYYEEEERQRGNFPDRFSGHQFPNYSSELNVNALLLGDSALYLCASSLAGRGYEQYFGPGTRLTVT.

The V gene is TRBV5-5, the J gene TRBJ1-6; tentatively, D is TRBD1 (6 bases). Germline values: CDR1 SGHKS, CDR2 YYEKEE (reference sequence). This CDR3 comprises 14 residues. V lost 4 bases and J lost 9, with 14 bases in between. The CDR3 protein is CASSPGGATSPLHF. The CDR3 region has the DNA TGTGCCAGCAGCCCCGGGGGGGCGACTTCACCCCTCCACTTT. Combining the CDR3 with reference TRBV5-5 and TRBJ1-6 gives the whole variable domain DAGVTQSPTHLIKTRGQQVTLRCSPISGHKSVSWYQQVLGQGPQFIFQYYEKEERGRGNFPDRFSARQFPNYSSELNVNALLLGDSALYLCASSPGGATSPLHFGNGTRLTVT.

This clonotype was counted only a few times. V and J are TRBV27 and TRBJ2-2; TRBD1 matches 10 bases. J lost 7 bases, V lost 4 bases, and 6 bases had no gene match. From germline, CDR1 is MNHEY and CDR2 SMNVEV (reference sequence). This CDR3 has 15 residues. The CDR3 loop reads CASSSPGQGIGELFF. Here the CDR3 DNA reads TGTGCCAGCAGTTCACCGGGACAGGGGATCGGGGAGCTGTTTTTT.

This sequence joins TRBV4-3 and TRBJ1-2, with TRBD1 as a possible D gene (5 bases). Looked up from germline, CDR1 is LGHNA and CDR2 is YSLEER. V lost 4 bases and J 6 bases, leaving 24 bases between the germline ends. This CDR3 has 17 residues. CDR3 coding DNA: TGCGCCAGCAGCCCTATAGATGGGACCTACCAATTGCATGGCTACACCTTC. It codes for CASSPIDGTYQLHGYTF.

This clonotype has just a few counts. The V call is TRBV6-6, the J call TRBJ1-1, with D maybe TRBD1 (6 bases). The V and J ends lost 6 bases and 2 bases respectively, with 10 bases between them. There are 13 residues in the CDR3. Germline CDR1 MNHNY, CDR2 SVGAGI (reference sequence). The CDR3 DNA follows: TGTGCCAGCAGAGGACAGATCAACACTGAAGCTTTCTTT. It codes for CASRGQINTEAFF.

This rearrangement joins TRBV5-5 to TRBJ1-6; D unresolved. CDR1 SGHKS and CDR2 YYEKEE come from the germline V gene (reference sequence). The CDR3 length is 14 residues. The V gene lost 0 bases and the J gene lost 7 bases, with 8 bases spanning the gap. The CDR3 DNA is TGTGCCAGCAGCTTGGCCAGCCCGAATTCACCCCTCCACTTT. It codes for CASSLASPNSPLHF.

The rearrangement joins TRBV20-1 to TRBJ1-2; 7 bases align to TRBD1. With V trimmed by 5 bases and J by 6 bases, 6 bases remained unmatched. This CDR3 has 12 amino acids. Germline V lookup: CDR1 DFQATT, CDR2 SNEGSKA (reference sequence). CDR3 bases: TGCAGTGCTGGAGGGGGCGCGAATGGCTACACCTTC. Residues: CSAGGGANGYTF.

The chain joins TRBV4-2 to TRBJ2-6; D perhaps matches TRBD2 (6 bases). This CDR3 is 18 amino acids long. Trimming removed 2 bases from V and 1 base from J, with 15 bases in between. Looked up from germline, CDR1 is LGHNA and CDR2 is YNFKEQ. Here the CDR3 reads CASSQRVAVGSGANVLTF. The CDR3 nucleotides are TGTGCCAGCAGCCAAAGGGTAGCGGTTGGGTCTGGGGCCAACGTCCTGACTTTC.

The rearrangement uses TRBV5-1 and TRBJ1-4, with TRBD1 matching 7 bases. V shed 4 bases and J 0 bases; nucleotides not matched to a gene: 6. The CDR3 consists of 16 residues. The V gene's germline CDR1 is SGHRS and CDR2 YFSETQ. CDR3 coding DNA: TGCGCCAGCAGCGCGACCGGGACAGCAACTAATGAAAAACTGTTTTTT. It encodes CASSATGTATNEKLFF.

J is TRBJ1-2 and V is TRBV5-4; possible D gene TRBD1, 5 bases. This CDR3 is 13 amino acids long. Germline V gene lookup returns CDR1 SGHNT and CDR2 YYREEE (reference sequence). V was pared by 4 bases and J by 4 bases, with 11 bases between. The CDR3 spells CASSASRAYGYTF. The CDR3 DNA sequence: TGTGCCAGCAGCGCTTCCAGGGCCTATGGCTACACCTTC.

V usage is TRBV9 and J usage is TRBJ1-2, with 7 bases aligning to TRBD1. The CDR3 extends over 15 amino acids. Germline CDR1 reads SGDLS; CDR2 reads YYNGEE. V gave up 0 bases and J gave up 4 bases; unmatched junction bases: 6. CDR3: CASSVDPGQSYGYTF. The CDR3 nucleotides read TGTGCCAGCAGCGTAGATCCGGGACAGTCCTATGGCTACACCTTC.

The chain has TRBV10-3 and TRBJ1-1, with D perhaps matching TRBD1 (6 bases). The length of the CDR3 is 13 residues. Trimming removed 6 bases at V and 3 bases at J, with 11 bases between. CDR1 is ENHRY, CDR2 SYGVKD, per germline. The CDR3 DNA is TGTGCCATCAGGAATAGGGGGGACACTGAAGCTTTCTTT. It codes for CAIRNRGDTEAFF.

The genes are TRBV3-1 and TRBJ2-1, with TRBD2 matching over 10 bases. The junction had 10 bases not matched to a gene; V was cut back by 2 bases and J by 0 bases. Germline CDR1 LGHDT, CDR2 YNNKEL (reference sequence). The CDR3 spans 19 residues. The CDR3 coding sequence is TGTGCCAGCAGCCAACCGGGGGTAGCGGGGGGCCCCTCCTACAATGAGCAGTTCTTC. The encoded protein is CASSQPGVAGGPSYNEQFF.

This chain joins TRBV7-9 and TRBJ2-3, with D unclear. This CDR3 contains 14 residues. In germline, CDR1 is SEHNR, CDR2 FQNEAQ (reference sequence). Trimming took off 0 bases at V and 3 bases at J, with 7 bases between the two ends. The CDR3 spells CASSLALATDTQYF. The CDR3 DNA reads as TGTGCCAGCAGCTTAGCGCTGGCAACAGATACGCAGTATTTT. Complete variable domain (other parts from reference TRBV7-9 and TRBJ2-3): DTGVSQNPRHKITKRGQNVTFRCDPISEHNRLYWYRQTLGQGPEFLTYFQNEAQLEKSRLLSDRFSAERPKGSFSTLEIQRTEQGDSAMYLCASSLALATDTQYFGPGTRLTVL.

The table lists this clonotype with a few counts. V and J are TRBV6-5 and TRBJ2-1; 12 nucleotides agree with TRBD2. The CDR3 is 14 residues long. V gave up 4 bases and J gave up 10 bases; unmatched junction bases: 5. Germline V gene sequence: CDR1 MNHEY, CDR2 SVGAGI. Here the CDR3 DNA reads TGTGCCAGCAGTTTCGGACTAGCGGGGTACGAGCAGTTCTTC. It yields the protein CASSFGLAGYEQFF.

Notes on this clonotype: No DNA is shown, since the ends of the CDR3 on it are uncertain; the CDR3 is the one TCRdb lists. This sequence joins TRBV3-1 and TRBJ2-3; no DNA check was done on the table's D call, TRBD1. The CDR3 adds up to 14 amino acids, both ends counted. Per germline, CDR1 LGHDT and CDR2 YNNKEL (reference sequence). The CDR3 is CASSQERGRIRSIF.

This clonotype showed up just a few times. The rearrangement joins TRBV5-1 to TRBJ1-1; perhaps TRBD1 as D (5 bases). This CDR3 is 17 amino acids long. V shed 0 bases and J shed 1 base, with 16 bases lying between them. Per germline, CDR1 SGHRS and CDR2 YFSETQ. This chain's CDR3 is CASSLGDVPGGNTEAFF. CDR3 DNA sequence: TGCGCCAGCAGCTTGGGTGATGTACCGGGGGGGAACACTGAAGCTTTCTTT.

The chain carries TRBV4-3 and TRBJ2-3, with 9 bases aligning to TRBD2. Germline CDR1 and CDR2: LGHNA and YSLEER. V shed 3 bases, J shed 12 bases, and the junction held 7 bases outside the gene matches. The length of the CDR3 is 13 residues. CDR3 sequence reads: CASSHVGLAAQYF. The DNA of the CDR3 is TGCGCCAGCAGCCATGTGGGACTAGCCGCCCAGTATTTT.

The chain carries TRBV7-2 and TRBJ1-2; no clear D. The V gene lost 2 bases and the J gene lost 2 bases, with 9 bases spanning the gap. The CDR3 length is 14 residues. Looked up from germline, CDR1 is SGHTA and CDR2 is FQGNSA. CDR3 coding DNA: TGTGCCAGCAGCTTATTAGGGCAGAACTATGGCTACACCTTC. It codes for CASSLLGQNYGYTF.

The V gene is TRBV11-2, the J gene TRBJ2-7; a weak D match, TRBD1 (6 bases). Trimming pared 1 base from V and 8 bases from J, leaving 12 bases between. Germline V gene lookup returns CDR1 SGHAT and CDR2 FQNNGV. This CDR3 is built from 13 residues. Written as DNA, the CDR3 is TGTGCCAGCAGCTTAGGAAAGGGGGTAAAGCAGTACGTC. It is translated as CASSLGKGVKQYV.

This clonotype was recorded many times. V gene TRBV4-3 combines with J gene TRBJ2-3; possible D gene TRBD2, 7 bases. Germline V gene lookup returns CDR1 LGHNA and CDR2 YSLEER. CDR3 size: 16 residues. The V end lost 4 bases, the J end lost 0 bases, and 14 bases lay between the germline ends. DNA for the CDR3: TGCGCCAGCAGCCTGGGGGGGGCCGCTAGCACAGATACGCAGTATTTT. Its translation: CASSLGGAASTDTQYF.